A selection of T cell receptor beta chains follows, all from one sample in a study of T cells in localized non-small cell lung cancer. Repertoires were generated with immunoSEQ multiplex PCR, while TCRdb's copy carries only in-frame clones and drops some. The table shows about 40,000 clones, with approximately 83% occurring only once. Source: peripheral blood, taken before any cancer treatment. The source is a man aged 35 to 70 with stage I lung adenocarcinoma. The CDR3 runs from the conserved cysteine through the conserved F or W. Fields, in order: V gene, D gene, J gene, clone size, CDR3 protein, CDR3 DNA. D genes are given only for firm matches. The size field is filled for only some rows; it gives once, few, many or a size class.

v_gene: TRBV11-2
d_gene: -
j_gene: TRBJ2-5
abundance: -
CDR3aa: CASSLVPETQYF
CDR3nt: TGTGCCAGCAGCTTAGTTCCAGAGACCCAGTACTTC

v_gene: TRBV30
d_gene: -
j_gene: TRBJ1-3
abundance: -
CDR3aa: CAWRKGGSSGNTIYF
CDR3nt: TGTGCCTGGAGAAAAGGCGGGAGCTCTGGAAACACCATATATTTT

v_gene: TRBV7-9
d_gene: TRBD2
j_gene: TRBJ2-7
abundance: -
CDR3aa: CASSLPRTSGSYEQYF
CDR3nt: TGTGCCAGCAGCTTACCCCGGACTAGCGGGAGCTACGAGCAGTACTTC

v_gene: TRBV19
d_gene: -
j_gene: TRBJ1-2
abundance: -
CDR3aa: CASSIHASYGYTF
CDR3nt: TGTGCCAGTAGTATTCACGCTTCCTATGGCTACACCTTC

v_gene: TRBV28
d_gene: -
j_gene: TRBJ1-3
abundance: -
CDR3aa: CASSLTDPHSPGNTIYF
CDR3nt: TGTGCCAGCAGTTTGACGGATCCACATTCTCCTGGAAACACCATATATTTT

v_gene: TRBV10-2
d_gene: TRBD1
j_gene: TRBJ1-2
abundance: -
CDR3aa: CASSESGDRRSGYTF
CDR3nt: TGCGCCAGCAGTGAGTCCGGGGACAGGAGGTCTGGCTACACCTTC

v_gene: TRBV6-5
d_gene: -
j_gene: TRBJ1-2
abundance: -
CDR3aa: CASSYLFNVNYGYTF
CDR3nt: TGTGCCAGCAGTTACCTCTTTAACGTGAATTATGGCTACACCTTC

v_gene: TRBV9
d_gene: TRBD1
j_gene: TRBJ1-5
abundance: -
CDR3aa: CASGRDRDQPQHF
CDR3nt: TGTGCCAGCGGCCGGGACAGGGATCAGCCCCAGCATTTT

v_gene: TRBV2
d_gene: -
j_gene: TRBJ2-1
abundance: -
CDR3aa: CASSDGRGAPIRVKTYNEQFF
CDR3nt: TGTGCCAGCAGTGACGGCAGGGGAGCCCCGATCCGAGTAAAGACCTACAATGAGCAGTTCTTC

v_gene: TRBV10-3
d_gene: -
j_gene: TRBJ1-1
abundance: -
CDR3aa: CAISEFGMMGTEAFF
CDR3nt: TGTGCCATCAGTGAGTTTGGGATGATGGGGACTGAAGCTTTCTTT

v_gene: TRBV7-2
d_gene: -
j_gene: TRBJ2-7
abundance: once
CDR3aa: CASSPFLSEQYF
CDR3nt: TGTGCCAGCAGCCCTTTCTTATCCGAGCAGTACTTC

v_gene: TRBV27
d_gene: -
j_gene: TRBJ2-1
abundance: -
CDR3aa: CASTEIGRRSYNEQFF
CDR3nt: TGTGCCAGCACGGAAATCGGGAGAAGGTCCTACAATGAGCAGTTCTTC

v_gene: TRBV23-1
d_gene: -
j_gene: TRBJ2-3
abundance: -
CDR3aa: CASRDRGTDTQYF
CDR3nt: TGCGCCAGCAGGGACAGAGGCACAGATACGCAGTATTTT

v_gene: TRBV4-3
d_gene: TRBD1
j_gene: TRBJ2-5
abundance: once
CDR3aa: CASSQDTGGWGETQYF
CDR3nt: TGCGCCAGCAGCCAGGACACAGGGGGCTGGGGGGAGACCCAGTACTTC

v_gene: TRBV5-6
d_gene: TRBD2
j_gene: TRBJ2-2
abundance: -
CDR3aa: CASSPGLAGAGELFF
CDR3nt: TGTGCCAGCAGCCCTGGACTAGCGGGAGCCGGGGAGCTGTTTTTT

v_gene: TRBV9
d_gene: TRBD2
j_gene: TRBJ2-1
abundance: -
CDR3aa: CASSDTPGLAYNEQFF
CDR3nt: TGTGCCAGCAGCGATACTCCGGGACTAGCCTACAATGAGCAGTTCTTC

v_gene: TRBV19
d_gene: TRBD2
j_gene: TRBJ2-3
abundance: -
CDR3aa: CASSTRTSGRADTQYF
CDR3nt: TGTGCCAGTAGTACAAGGACTAGCGGGAGGGCAGATACGCAGTATTTT

v_gene: TRBV13
d_gene: TRBD1
j_gene: TRBJ2-7
abundance: -
CDR3aa: CASSRTGDPYEQYF
CDR3nt: TGTGCCAGCAGCCGGACAGGGGATCCCTACGAGCAGTACTTC

v_gene: TRBV27
d_gene: TRBD1
j_gene: TRBJ2-7
abundance: -
CDR3aa: CASSLLGQDSQYF
CDR3nt: TGTGCCAGCAGTCTGCTCGGACAGGACTCGCAGTACTTC

v_gene: TRBV13
d_gene: TRBD1
j_gene: TRBJ2-7
abundance: -
CDR3aa: CASSPPPGGYEQYF
CDR3nt: TGTGCCAGCAGCCCTCCCCCAGGGGGCTACGAGCAGTACTTC

v_gene: TRBV2
d_gene: -
j_gene: TRBJ1-5
abundance: once
CDR3aa: CASSEFSGWQGENQPQHF
CDR3nt: TGTGCCAGCAGTGAATTTTCCGGCTGGCAGGGTGAAAATCAGCCCCAGCATTTT

v_gene: TRBV6-6
d_gene: TRBD1
j_gene: TRBJ2-1
abundance: few
CDR3aa: CASSNSGGDEQFF
CDR3nt: TGTGCCAGCAGCAATTCAGGGGGTGATGAGCAGTTCTTC

v_gene: TRBV7-9
d_gene: -
j_gene: TRBJ1-2
abundance: -
CDR3aa: CASSFDLYQQGYTF
CDR3nt: TGTGCCAGCAGCTTTGATCTGTATCAACAGGGCTACACCTTC

v_gene: TRBV14
d_gene: -
j_gene: TRBJ2-1
abundance: -
CDR3aa: CASSQPGTSSYNEQFF
CDR3nt: TGTGCCAGCAGCCAGCCCGGGACTTCCTCCTACAATGAGCAGTTCTTC

v_gene: TRBV9
d_gene: TRBD1
j_gene: TRBJ1-2
abundance: -
CDR3aa: CASSDRGINYGYTF
CDR3nt: TGTGCCAGCAGCGACAGGGGTATTAACTATGGCTACACCTTC

v_gene: TRBV7-9
d_gene: -
j_gene: TRBJ2-2
abundance: -
CDR3aa: CASSKRGRDMGTGELFF
CDR3nt: TGTGCCAGCAGCAAGCGAGGCAGGGATATGGGAACCGGGGAGCTGTTTTTT

v_gene: TRBV9
d_gene: TRBD1
j_gene: TRBJ2-1
abundance: -
CDR3aa: CASSVGFQGALGEQFF
CDR3nt: TGTGCCAGCAGCGTCGGTTTTCAGGGGGCTTTGGGTGAGCAGTTCTTC

v_gene: TRBV7-2
d_gene: -
j_gene: TRBJ2-1
abundance: -
CDR3aa: CASREASSYNEQFF
CDR3nt: TGTGCCAGCAGGGAAGCGAGCTCCTACAATGAGCAGTTCTTC

v_gene: TRBV27
d_gene: -
j_gene: TRBJ1-1
abundance: -
CDR3aa: CASSRLDLTGNEAFF
CDR3nt: TGTGCCAGCAGTCGACTTGACCTAACGGGGAATGAAGCTTTCTTT

v_gene: TRBV5-4
d_gene: TRBD2
j_gene: TRBJ2-7
abundance: once
CDR3aa: CASSVPGLDEQYF
CDR3nt: TGTGCCAGCAGCGTACCGGGACTAGACGAGCAGTACTTC

v_gene: TRBV4-1
d_gene: -
j_gene: TRBJ1-2
abundance: -
CDR3aa: CASSWDYGYTF
CDR3nt: TGCGCCAGCAGCTGGGACTATGGCTACACCTTC

v_gene: TRBV27
d_gene: TRBD1
j_gene: TRBJ1-1
abundance: few
CDR3aa: CASSNRGRAFF
CDR3nt: TGTGCCAGCAGTAACAGGGGGCGTGCTTTCTTT

v_gene: TRBV28
d_gene: -
j_gene: TRBJ2-5
abundance: -
CDR3aa: CASLSRVQETQYF
CDR3nt: TGTGCCAGCCTGAGCCGGGTCCAAGAGACCCAGTACTTC

v_gene: TRBV28
d_gene: -
j_gene: TRBJ1-5
abundance: -
CDR3aa: CASSLMGIDQPQHF
CDR3nt: TGTGCCAGCAGTTTAATGGGGATAGATCAGCCCCAGCATTTT

v_gene: TRBV7-9
d_gene: -
j_gene: TRBJ2-1
abundance: once
CDR3aa: CASSPPASYSYNEQFF
CDR3nt: TGTGCCAGCAGCCCCCCAGCCAGCTACTCCTACAATGAGCAGTTCTTC

v_gene: TRBV28
d_gene: -
j_gene: TRBJ1-1
abundance: -
CDR3aa: CASRAGPRRTEAFF
CDR3nt: TGTGCCAGCAGGGCGGGCCCCCGTAGGACTGAAGCTTTCTTT

v_gene: TRBV5-1
d_gene: TRBD1
j_gene: TRBJ1-1
abundance: -
CDR3aa: CASSPPGTGDTEAFF
CDR3nt: TGCGCCAGCAGCCCCCCCGGGACAGGGGACACTGAAGCTTTCTTT

v_gene: TRBV2
d_gene: -
j_gene: TRBJ2-7
abundance: -
CDR3aa: CASSEGGYGYEQYF
CDR3nt: TGTGCCAGCAGTGAGGGGGGTTACGGCTACGAGCAGTACTTC

v_gene: TRBV27
d_gene: -
j_gene: TRBJ2-1
abundance: once
CDR3aa: CASSPIDRRHEQFF
CDR3nt: TGTGCCAGCAGTCCTATAGACAGGCGCCATGAGCAGTTCTTC

v_gene: TRBV6-5
d_gene: -
j_gene: TRBJ2-1
abundance: -
CDR3aa: CASSFLTGDNEQFF
CDR3nt: TGTGCCAGCAGTTTCCTGACAGGAGACAATGAGCAGTTCTTC

v_gene: TRBV18
d_gene: -
j_gene: TRBJ2-7
abundance: -
CDR3aa: CASSPGPGYEQYF
CDR3nt: TGTGCCAGCTCACCGGGACCGGGATACGAGCAGTACTTC

v_gene: TRBV27
d_gene: -
j_gene: TRBJ2-2
abundance: -
CDR3aa: CASSYFMQGTNTGELFF
CDR3nt: TGTGCCAGCAGTTACTTCATGCAGGGCACAAACACCGGGGAGCTGTTTTTT

v_gene: TRBV5-5
d_gene: -
j_gene: TRBJ2-7
abundance: -
CDR3aa: CASSLGQSNSYEQYF
CDR3nt: TGTGCCAGCAGTCTCGGACAGTCGAACTCCTACGAGCAGTACTTC

v_gene: TRBV5-6
d_gene: -
j_gene: TRBJ2-1
abundance: -
CDR3aa: CASSLGSALSYNEQFF
CDR3nt: TGTGCCAGCAGCTTGGGTAGCGCACTCTCCTACAATGAGCAGTTCTTC

v_gene: TRBV28
d_gene: -
j_gene: TRBJ1-5
abundance: -
CDR3aa: CASSLLRGSNQPQHF
CDR3nt: TGTGCCAGCAGTTTACTCAGGGGTAGCAATCAGCCCCAGCATTTT

v_gene: TRBV5-1
d_gene: -
j_gene: TRBJ1-1
abundance: -
CDR3aa: CASSLVRSTGSGTEAFF
CDR3nt: TGCGCCAGCAGCTTGGTAAGATCAACCGGGAGTGGGACTGAAGCTTTCTTT

v_gene: TRBV6-6
d_gene: TRBD2
j_gene: TRBJ2-7
abundance: once
CDR3aa: CASRSGTSGRAGQYF
CDR3nt: TGTGCCAGCAGGTCCGGGACTAGCGGGAGGGCCGGGCAGTACTTC

v_gene: TRBV4-2
d_gene: -
j_gene: TRBJ2-3
abundance: -
CDR3aa: CASSQRPSTDTQYF
CDR3nt: TGTGCCAGCAGCCAACGACCTAGCACAGATACGCAGTATTTT

v_gene: TRBV6-5
d_gene: -
j_gene: TRBJ1-1
abundance: few
CDR3aa: CASSFPLEAFF
CDR3nt: TGTGCCAGCAGTTTCCCCCTTGAAGCTTTCTTT

v_gene: TRBV5-1
d_gene: -
j_gene: TRBJ2-5
abundance: few
CDR3aa: CASSGQTSLQETQYF
CDR3nt: TGCGCCAGCAGCGGACAGACTAGCTTGCAAGAGACCCAGTACTTC

v_gene: TRBV5-1
d_gene: -
j_gene: TRBJ2-2
abundance: -
CDR3aa: CASSSGQTNTGELFF
CDR3nt: TGCGCCAGCAGCTCCGGACAGACGAACACCGGGGAGCTGTTTTTT

v_gene: TRBV4-2
d_gene: -
j_gene: TRBJ2-5
abundance: -
CDR3aa: CASSQGAGKRKETQYF
CDR3nt: TGTGCCAGCAGCCAAGGGGCGGGTAAGAGGAAAGAGACCCAGTACTTC

v_gene: TRBV5-1
d_gene: TRBD2
j_gene: TRBJ2-1
abundance: once
CDR3aa: CASSSRLAGAVNEQFF
CDR3nt: TGCGCCAGCAGCTCACGACTAGCGGGAGCGGTCAATGAGCAGTTCTTC